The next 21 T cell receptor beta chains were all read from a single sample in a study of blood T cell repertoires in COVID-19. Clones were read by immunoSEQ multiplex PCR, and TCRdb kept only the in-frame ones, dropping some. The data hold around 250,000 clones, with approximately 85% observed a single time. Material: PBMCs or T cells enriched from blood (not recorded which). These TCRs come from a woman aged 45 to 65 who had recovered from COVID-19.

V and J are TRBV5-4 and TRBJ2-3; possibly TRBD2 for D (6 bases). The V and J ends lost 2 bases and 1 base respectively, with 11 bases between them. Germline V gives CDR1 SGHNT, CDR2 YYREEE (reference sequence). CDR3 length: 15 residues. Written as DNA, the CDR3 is TGTGCCAGCAGCTTAAGGAGGGGACGCACAGATACGCAGTATTTT. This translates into CASSLRRGRTDTQYF.

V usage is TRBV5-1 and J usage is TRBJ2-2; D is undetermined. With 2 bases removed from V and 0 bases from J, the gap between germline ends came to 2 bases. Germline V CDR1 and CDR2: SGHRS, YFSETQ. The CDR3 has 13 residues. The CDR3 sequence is CASSFANTGELFF. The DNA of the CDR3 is TGCGCCAGCAGCTTCGCGAACACCGGGGAGCTGTTTTTT.

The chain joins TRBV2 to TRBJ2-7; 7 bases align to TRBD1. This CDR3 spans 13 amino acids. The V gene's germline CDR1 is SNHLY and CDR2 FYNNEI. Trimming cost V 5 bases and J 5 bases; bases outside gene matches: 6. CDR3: CASSLTGDHEQYF. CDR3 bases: TGTGCCAGCAGTCTAACAGGGGACCACGAGCAGTACTTC.

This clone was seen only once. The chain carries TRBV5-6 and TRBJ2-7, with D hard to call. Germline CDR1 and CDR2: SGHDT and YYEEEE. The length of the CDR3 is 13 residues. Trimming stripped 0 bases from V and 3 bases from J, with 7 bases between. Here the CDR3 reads CASSLAGVYEQYF. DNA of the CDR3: TGTGCCAGCAGCTTGGCGGGTGTCTACGAGCAGTACTTC.

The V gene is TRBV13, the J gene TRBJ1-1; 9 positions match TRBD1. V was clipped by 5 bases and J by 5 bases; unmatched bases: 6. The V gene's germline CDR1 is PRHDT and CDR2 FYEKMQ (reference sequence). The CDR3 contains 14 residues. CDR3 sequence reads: CASSIQGARTEAFF. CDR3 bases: TGTGCCAGCAGCATACAGGGGGCGCGAACTGAAGCTTTCTTT.

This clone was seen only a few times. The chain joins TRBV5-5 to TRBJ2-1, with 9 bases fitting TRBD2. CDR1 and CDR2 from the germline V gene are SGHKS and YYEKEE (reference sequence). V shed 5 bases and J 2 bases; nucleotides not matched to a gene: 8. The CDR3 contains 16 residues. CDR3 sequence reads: CASSRGVAGAYNEQFF. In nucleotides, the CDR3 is TGTGCCAGCAGTAGGGGGGTAGCGGGAGCCTACAATGAGCAGTTCTTC.

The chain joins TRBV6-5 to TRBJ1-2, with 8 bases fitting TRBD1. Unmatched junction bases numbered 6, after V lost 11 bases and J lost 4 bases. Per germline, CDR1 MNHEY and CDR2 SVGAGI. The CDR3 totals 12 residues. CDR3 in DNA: TGTGCCGGATTACAGGGGGTCTATGGCTACACCTTC. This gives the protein CAGLQGVYGYTF.

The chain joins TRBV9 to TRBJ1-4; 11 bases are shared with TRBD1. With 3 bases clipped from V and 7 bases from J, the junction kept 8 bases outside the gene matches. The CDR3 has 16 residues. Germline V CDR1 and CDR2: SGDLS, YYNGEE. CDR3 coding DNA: TGTGCCAGCAGCGGAAGGACAGGGGGCGGGGGTGAAAAACTGTTTTTT. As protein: CASSGRTGGGGEKLFF.

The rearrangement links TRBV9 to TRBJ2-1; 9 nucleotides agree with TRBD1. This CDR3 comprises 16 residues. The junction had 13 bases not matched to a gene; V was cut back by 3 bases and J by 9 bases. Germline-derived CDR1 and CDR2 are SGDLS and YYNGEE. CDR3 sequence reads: CASSAQTWDRESEQFF. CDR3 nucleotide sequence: TGTGCCAGCAGCGCCCAGACGTGGGACAGGGAGAGTGAGCAGTTCTTC.

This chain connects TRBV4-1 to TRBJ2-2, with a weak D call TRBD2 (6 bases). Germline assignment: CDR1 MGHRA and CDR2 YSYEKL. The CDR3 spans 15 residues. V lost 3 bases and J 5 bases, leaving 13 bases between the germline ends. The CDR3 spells CASSHAGRGTGELFF. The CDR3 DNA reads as TGCGCCAGCAGCCATGCCGGCCGGGGGACCGGGGAGCTGTTTTTT.

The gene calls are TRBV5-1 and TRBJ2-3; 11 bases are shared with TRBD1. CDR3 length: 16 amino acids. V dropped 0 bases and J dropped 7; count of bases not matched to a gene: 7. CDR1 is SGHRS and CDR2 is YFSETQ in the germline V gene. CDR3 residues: CASSLAEGQGVYTQYF. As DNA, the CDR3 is TGCGCCAGCAGCTTGGCCGAGGGACAGGGGGTTTATACGCAGTATTTT.

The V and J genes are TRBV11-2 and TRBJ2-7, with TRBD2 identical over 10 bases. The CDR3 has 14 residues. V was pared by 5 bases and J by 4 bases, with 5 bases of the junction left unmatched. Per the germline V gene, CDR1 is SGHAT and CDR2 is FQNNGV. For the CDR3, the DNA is TGTGCCAGCAGCCCCTTAGCGGGAGGTTACGAGCAGTACTTC. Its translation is CASSPLAGGYEQYF. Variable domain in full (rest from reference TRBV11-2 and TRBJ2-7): EAGVAQSPRYKIIEKRQSVAFWCNPISGHATLYWYQQILGQGPKLLIQFQNNGVVDDSQLPKDRFSAERLKGVDSTLKIQPAKLEDSAVYLCASSPLAGGYEQYFGPGTRLTVT.

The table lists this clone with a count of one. CDR3 residues: CASSRDRVSYEQYF. CDR3 bases: TGTGCCAGCAGCCGGGACAGGGTATCCTACGAGCAGTACTTC. The chain carries TRBV11-2 and TRBJ2-7, with 9 positions matching TRBD1. The J segment lost 1 base and the V segment lost 5 bases, leaving 3 bases of the junction unmatched. The CDR3 sequence is 14 residues long. Looked up from germline, CDR1 is SGHAT and CDR2 is FQNNGV.

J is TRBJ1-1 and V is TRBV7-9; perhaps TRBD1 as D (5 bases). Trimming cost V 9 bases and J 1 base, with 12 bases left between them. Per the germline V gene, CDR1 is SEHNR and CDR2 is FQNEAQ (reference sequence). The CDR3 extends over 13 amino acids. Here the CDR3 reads CASKQEWNTEAFF. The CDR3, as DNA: TGTGCCAGTAAACAGGAATGGAACACTGAAGCTTTCTTT.

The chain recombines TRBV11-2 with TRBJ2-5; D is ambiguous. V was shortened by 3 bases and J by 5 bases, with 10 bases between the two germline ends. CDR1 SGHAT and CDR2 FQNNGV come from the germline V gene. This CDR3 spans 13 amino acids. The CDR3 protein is CASSFLSGETQYF. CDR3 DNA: TGTGCCAGCAGCTTTCTCTCCGGGGAGACCCAGTACTTC.

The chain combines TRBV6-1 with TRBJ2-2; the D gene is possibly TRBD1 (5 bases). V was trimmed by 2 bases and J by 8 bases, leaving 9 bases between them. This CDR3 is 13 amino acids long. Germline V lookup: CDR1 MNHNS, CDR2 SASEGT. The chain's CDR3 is CASSERGWGELFF. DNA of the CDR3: TGTGCCAGCAGTGAAAGGGGTTGGGGGGAGCTGTTTTTT.

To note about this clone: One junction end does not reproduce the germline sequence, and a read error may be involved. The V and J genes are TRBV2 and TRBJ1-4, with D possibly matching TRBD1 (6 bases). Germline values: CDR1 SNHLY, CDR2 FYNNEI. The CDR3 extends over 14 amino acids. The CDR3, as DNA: TGTGCCAGCCGTGAACAGGGATTAACAGAAAAACTGTTTTTT. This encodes CASREQGLTEKLFF.

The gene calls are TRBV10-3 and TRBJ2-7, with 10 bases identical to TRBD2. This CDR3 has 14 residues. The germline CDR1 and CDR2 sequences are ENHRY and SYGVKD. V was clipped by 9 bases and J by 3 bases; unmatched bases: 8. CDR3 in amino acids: CAIAGGTAVYEQYF. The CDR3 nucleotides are TGTGCCATAGCGGGGGGGACAGCTGTCTACGAGCAGTACTTC.

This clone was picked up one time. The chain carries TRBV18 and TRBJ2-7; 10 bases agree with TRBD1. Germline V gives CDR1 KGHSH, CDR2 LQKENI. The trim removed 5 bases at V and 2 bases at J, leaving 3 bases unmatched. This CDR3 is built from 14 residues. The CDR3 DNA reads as TGTGCCAGCTCAGGACAGGGGGTGGCCTACGAGCAGTACTTC. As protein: CASSGQGVAYEQYF.

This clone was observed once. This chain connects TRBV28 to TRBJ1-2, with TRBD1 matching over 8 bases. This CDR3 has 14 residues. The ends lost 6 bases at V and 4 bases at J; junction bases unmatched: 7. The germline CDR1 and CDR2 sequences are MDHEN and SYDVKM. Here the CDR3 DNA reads TGTGCCAGCAGCCAAGGACAGGGTAGCTATGGCTACACCTTC. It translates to CASSQGQGSYGYTF.

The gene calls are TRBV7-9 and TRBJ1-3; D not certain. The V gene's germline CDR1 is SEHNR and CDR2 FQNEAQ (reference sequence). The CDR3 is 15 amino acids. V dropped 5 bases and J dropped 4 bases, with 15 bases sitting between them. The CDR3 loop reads CASSAPRVTGNTIYF. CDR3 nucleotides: TGTGCCAGCAGCGCGCCCCGGGTGACGGGAAACACCATATATTTT.